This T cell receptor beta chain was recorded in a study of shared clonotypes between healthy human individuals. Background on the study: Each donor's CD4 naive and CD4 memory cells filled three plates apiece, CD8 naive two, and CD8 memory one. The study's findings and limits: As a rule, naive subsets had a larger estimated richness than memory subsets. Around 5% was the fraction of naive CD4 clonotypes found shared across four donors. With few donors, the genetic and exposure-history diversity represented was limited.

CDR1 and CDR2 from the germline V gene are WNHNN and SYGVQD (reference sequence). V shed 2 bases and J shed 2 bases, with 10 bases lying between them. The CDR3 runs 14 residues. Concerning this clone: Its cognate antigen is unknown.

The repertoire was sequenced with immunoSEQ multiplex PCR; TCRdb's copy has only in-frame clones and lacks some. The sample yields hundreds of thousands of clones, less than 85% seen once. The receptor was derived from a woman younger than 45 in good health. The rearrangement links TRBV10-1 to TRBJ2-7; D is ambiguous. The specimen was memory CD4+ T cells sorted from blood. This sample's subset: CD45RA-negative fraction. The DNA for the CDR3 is TGCGCCAGCAGTGAGAGAAGGACCCCCTACGAGCAGTACTTC. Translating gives CASSERRTPYEQYF.